A selection of T cell receptor beta chains follows, all from one sample in a study of blood T cell repertoires in COVID-19. Only in-frame clones appear in the TCRdb table, and some are missing; sequencing was by immunoSEQ multiplex PCR. The table has some 240,000 clones, about 80% seen once. The source material was peripheral blood. Every receptor here comes from an elderly woman with acute or convalescent COVID-19. Each CDR3 is given with its conserved first and last residue. A D gene is named only where the DNA matches it firmly. The size entry is marked missing in some rows and otherwise reads once, few, many or a size class.

D | size | J | V | CDR3 | DNA
- | - | TRBJ1-1 | TRBV27 | CASSFGQGLNTEAFF | TGTGCCAGCAGTTTCGGGCAGGGGTTGAACACTGAAGCTTTCTTT
TRBD1 | - | TRBJ1-3 | TRBV5-1 | CASSQTGLGNTIYF | TGCGCCAGCAGCCAGACAGGGCTAGGAAACACCATATATTTT
- | few | TRBJ1-1 | TRBV30 | CAWSPPVASGTEAFF | TGTGCCTGGAGTCCCCCTGTTGCTTCGGGGACTGAAGCTTTCTTT
- | - | TRBJ2-7 | TRBV28 | CASKQAGTYEQYF | TGTGCCAGCAAACAGGCAGGAACCTACGAGCAGTACTTC
- | - | TRBJ2-7 | TRBV18 | CASSLGLSSYEQYF | TGTGCCAGCTCACTCGGACTGAGCTCCTACGAGCAGTACTTC
TRBD1 | - | TRBJ2-7 | TRBV11-2 | CASSLNRGSYEQYF | TGTGCCAGCAGCTTAAACAGGGGTTCCTACGAGCAGTACTTC
- | - | TRBJ2-2 | TRBV24-1 | CATSDSLRQSTGELFF | TGTGCCACCAGTGACTCCCTGAGACAGTCCACCGGGGAGCTGTTTTTT
- | once | TRBJ2-4 | TRBV9 | CASSGGVAKNIQYF | TGTGCCAGCAGCGGCGGGGTAGCCAAAAACATTCAGTACTTC
- | - | TRBJ2-7 | TRBV6-1 | CASSESGSTEQYF | TGTGCCAGCAGTGAGAGCGGCTCGACCGAGCAGTACTTC
- | - | TRBJ1-1 | TRBV25-1 | CASSETTGRYTEAFF | TGTGCCAGCAGTGAAACTACGGGGAGGTACACTGAAGCTTTCTTT
- | - | TRBJ1-3 | TRBV6-6 | CASSPRGGGNTIYF | TGTGCCAGCAGCCCCCGGGGGGGTGGAAACACCATATATTTT
- | - | TRBJ1-5 | TRBV5-1 | CASSLAPGASNQPQHF | TGCGCCAGCAGCTTGGCTCCGGGAGCTAGCAATCAGCCCCAGCATTTT
- | - | TRBJ2-1 | TRBV11-2 | CASTYEGDEQFF | TGTGCCAGCACCTATGAGGGAGATGAGCAGTTCTTC
- | once | TRBJ1-1 | TRBV6-6 | CASTLPGGATEAFF | TGTGCCAGCACCTTGCCCGGTGGGGCCACTGAAGCTTTCTTT
TRBD1 | few | TRBJ2-5 | TRBV5-1 | CASSLTGTGEGETQYF | TGCGCCAGCAGCTTAACCGGGACAGGGGAGGGCGAGACCCAGTACTTC
- | - | TRBJ1-4 | TRBV7-2 | CASSFSGTTNEKLFF | TGTGCCAGCAGCTTCTCCGGGACAACTAATGAAAAACTGTTTTTT
- | once | TRBJ2-1 | TRBV7-2 | CASSLVVGEHHEQFF | TGTGCCAGCAGCTTAGTGGTCGGGGAGCATCATGAGCAGTTCTTC
TRBD1 | - | TRBJ1-2 | TRBV30 | CAWSTTGNGYTF | TGTGCCTGGAGTACGACAGGGAATGGCTACACCTTC
TRBD1 | - | TRBJ2-1 | TRBV18 | CASSRRQGSYNEQFF | TGTGCCAGCTCACGACGACAGGGGAGTTACAATGAGCAGTTCTTC
- | - | TRBJ1-2 | TRBV16 | CASSHSVTESYGYTF | TGTGCCAGCAGCCACTCGGTGACAGAGTCCTATGGCTACACCTTC
TRBD1 | - | TRBJ1-2 | TRBV28 | CASSFQTGSYGYTF | TGTGCCAGCAGTTTCCAGACAGGGAGCTATGGCTACACCTTC
TRBD1 | - | TRBJ1-4 | TRBV24-1 | CATSDRGQGSNEKLFF | TGTGCCACCAGTGACCGGGGACAGGGCTCTAATGAAAAACTGTTTTTT
TRBD2 | - | TRBJ2-1 | TRBV11-3 | CASSSGGPSYNEQFF | TGTGCCAGCAGCTCGGGGGGGCCCTCCTACAATGAGCAGTTCTTC
- | - | TRBJ1-6 | TRBV27 | CASRVGHYNSPLHF | TGTGCCAGCAGAGTGGGACACTATAATTCACCCCTCCACTTT
TRBD1 | - | TRBJ2-1 | TRBV7-6 | CASSLKEGGGNEQFF | TGTGCCAGCAGCTTAAAGGAAGGGGGCGGAAATGAGCAGTTCTTC
- | - | TRBJ2-1 | TRBV7-9 | CASSPEERGGRYNEQFF | TGTGCCAGCAGCCCGGAGGAAAGGGGGGGGCGCTACAATGAGCAGTTCTTC
TRBD2 | - | TRBJ2-3 | TRBV28 | CASIAGGPDTQYF | TGTGCCAGCATAGCGGGGGGGCCAGATACGCAGTATTTT
- | few | TRBJ1-1 | TRBV30 | CAWSVTLTEAFF | TGTGCCTGGAGTGTGACTTTAACTGAAGCTTTCTTT
- | - | TRBJ2-3 | TRBV11-2 | CASSRSTGGTDTQYF | TGTGCCAGCAGCCGTTCCACAGGTGGGACAGATACGCAGTATTTT
- | - | TRBJ1-5 | TRBV19 | CASTRAGEGNQPQHF | TGTGCCAGTACCCGGGCAGGGGAAGGCAATCAGCCCCAGCATTTT
TRBD2 | - | TRBJ2-7 | TRBV6-5 | CASSMGASGYEQYF | TGTGCCAGCAGTATGGGAGCTAGCGGATACGAGCAGTACTTC
TRBD2 | - | TRBJ2-3 | TRBV28 | CASASGGNTDTQYF | TGTGCCAGCGCGAGCGGGGGAAACACAGATACGCAGTATTTT
- | - | TRBJ1-6 | TRBV7-8 | CASTLTAGRSSYNSPLHF | TGTGCCAGCACACTCACTGCGGGCAGGAGCTCCTATAATTCACCCCTCCACTTT
TRBD1 | - | TRBJ2-5 | TRBV5-4 | CASSLKQGQETQYF | TGTGCCAGCAGCCTCAAACAGGGGCAAGAGACCCAGTACTTC
TRBD2 | - | TRBJ2-3 | TRBV5-1 | CASSLPGGRGTDTQYF | TGCGCCAGCAGCTTGCCGGGGGGGCGGGGCACAGATACGCAGTATTTT
TRBD1 | - | TRBJ2-3 | TRBV4-1 | CASSLRTGGRDTQYF | TGCGCCAGCAGCCTTCGGACAGGGGGACGAGATACGCAGTATTTT
- | few | TRBJ2-7 | TRBV11-1 | CASSLVGGRLEQYF | TGTGCCAGCAGCTTAGTGGGGGGGCGCCTTGAGCAGTACTTC
- | few | TRBJ1-2 | TRBV6-1 | CASSENLWGGYGYTF | TGTGCCAGCAGTGAAAATTTGTGGGGAGGGTATGGCTACACCTTC
TRBD1 | - | TRBJ1-4 | TRBV9 | CASSALPGQGAYNEKLFF | TGTGCCAGCAGCGCGCTCCCGGGACAGGGGGCCTATAATGAAAAACTGTTTTTT
TRBD1 | - | TRBJ1-2 | TRBV19 | CASSRTKGQGDSYGYTF | TGTGCCAGTAGTCGGACCAAGGGACAGGGTGATAGCTATGGCTACACCTTC
- | - | TRBJ1-5 | TRBV3-1/TRBV3-2 | CASSPLRQSPQHF | TGTGCCAGCAGCCCCTTAAGACAATCGCCCCAGCATTTT